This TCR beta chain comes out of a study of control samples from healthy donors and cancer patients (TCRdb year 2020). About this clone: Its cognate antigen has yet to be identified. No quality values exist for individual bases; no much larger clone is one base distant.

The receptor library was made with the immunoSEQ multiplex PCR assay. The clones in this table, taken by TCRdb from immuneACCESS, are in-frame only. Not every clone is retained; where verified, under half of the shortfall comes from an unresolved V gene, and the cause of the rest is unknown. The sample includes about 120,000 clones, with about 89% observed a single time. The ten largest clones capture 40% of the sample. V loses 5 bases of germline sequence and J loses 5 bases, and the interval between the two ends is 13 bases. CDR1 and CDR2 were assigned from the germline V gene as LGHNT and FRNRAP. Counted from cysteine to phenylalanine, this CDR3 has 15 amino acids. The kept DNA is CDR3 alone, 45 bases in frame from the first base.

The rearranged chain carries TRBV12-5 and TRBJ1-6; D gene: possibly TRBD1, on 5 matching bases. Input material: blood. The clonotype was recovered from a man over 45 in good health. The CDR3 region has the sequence CASGPRGRDNSPLHF. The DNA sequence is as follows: TGTGCTAGTGGTCCGAGGGGCAGGGATAATTCACCCCTCCACTTT.